This TCR beta chain derives from a study of blood T cell repertoires in COVID-19. Whole-study context: From the United States, Italy and Spain came samples of acute and convalescent COVID-19. T cells, B-cell-depleted T cells, or PBMCs supplied cDNA or gDNA.

The ends lost 4 bases at V and 10 bases at J; junction bases unmatched: 7. This CDR3 comprises 14 residues. Germline loops: CDR1 SGHRS, CDR2 YFSETQ. In the original workflow: Cell counts per sample came from amplifying reference gene primers. The data were produced by immunoSEQ multiplex PCR, yet TCRdb's version contains in-frame clones alone and is incomplete. V, J and clone size were drawn from that table, and D and trimming were deduced from the DNA. The sample has around 16,000 clones, 89% seen once. This clone was counted once. V and J are TRBV5-1 and TRBJ2-3; 12 positions match TRBD2. This clonotype originated in a man at least 80 years old with acute or convalescent COVID-19. The material sequenced was peripheral blood. The CDR3 here is CASSPWSSGGAQYF. The DNA of the CDR3 is TGCGCCAGCAGCCCCTGGTCTAGCGGGGGGGCGCAGTATTTT.